The text below deals with one T cell receptor beta chain. The data stem from a study of cytomegalovirus exposure and HLA in healthy donors. The primer mix had 60 Vbeta and 13 Jbeta primers. Produced via immunoSEQ multiplex PCR; TCRdb's table is partial and in-frame only. The data show 25,000 to 30,000 clones, and the top ten clones hold about 0.69%. Per the germline V gene, CDR1 is ENHRY and CDR2 is SYGVKD. The CDR3 length is 15 residues. V was clipped by 0 bases and J by 8 bases, with 11 bases between them. The chain links TRBV10-3 to TRBJ1-6, with no clear D. This sequence originates from a man in his thirties or forties in good health and CMV-seronegative. The source material was PBMCs. The CDR3: CAISESLERDSPLHF. Written as DNA, the CDR3 is TGTGCCATCAGTGAGTCGTTGGAGAGAGATTCACCCCTCCACTTT.